Below are 24 T cell receptor beta chains sequenced from a single sample in a study of regulatory T cells in long-lasting Graves disease. The time point is: persistent/refractory GD, antithyroid drugs over 5 years with positive TRAb. RNA isolated from PBMCs was used to make the TCR library. Building of the TCR beta libraries involved iRepertoire HTBI primers and Arm-PCR of CDR3 regions. MiXCR, run by TCRdb on the multiplex PCR reads, gives a single entry per CDR3 protein. The table lists roughly 490,000 distinct CDR3 sequences, about 20% of them singletons. The material was peripheral blood mononuclear cells (PBMCs), obtained when the disease was refractory, from a patient treated with antithyroid drugs. The source of these receptors is a female donor with Graves disease.

This clonotype turned up a few times. The genes are TRBV18 and TRBJ2-5; D possibly corresponds to TRBD1 (7 bases). Trimming shortened V by 6 bases and J by 1 base, and 21 bases separated the two germline ends. The CDR3 sequence is 17 residues long. CDR1 is KGHSH and CDR2 is LQKENI in the germline V gene. The CDR3 nucleotides read TGTGCCAGCTCCCCAGCCAGGGGGGCGCCCCTCCAAGAGACCCAGTACTTC. Its protein is CASSPARGAPLQETQYF.

V usage is TRBV7-2 and J usage is TRBJ1-4; perhaps TRBD1 as D (6 bases). Germline V gene data show CDR1 as SGHTA and CDR2 as FQGNSA. The CDR3 totals 15 residues. V gave up 5 bases and J gave up 5 bases, with 15 bases separating them. The CDR3 DNA sequence: TGTGCCAGCAGCCTCGGGGGGGCCAGGAATGAAAAACTGTTTTTT. This codes for CASSLGGARNEKLFF.

V and J are TRBV24-1 and TRBJ1-2, with 8 bases identical to TRBD1. There are 15 residues in the CDR3. Germline V gene data show CDR1 as KGHDR and CDR2 as SFDVKD. V shed 11 bases, J shed 4 bases, and the junction held 14 bases outside the gene matches. The CDR3 sequence: CANTGQGAASYGYTF. For the CDR3, the DNA is TGTGCCAACACAGGCCAGGGGGCCGCGTCCTATGGCTACACCTTC.

In its sample, this clonotype was seen many times. The chain couples TRBV28 to TRBJ1-2; 7 bases are shared with TRBD1. The CDR3 length is 12 residues. The trim removed 7 bases at V and 8 bases at J, leaving 7 bases unmatched. Germline V lookup: CDR1 MDHEN, CDR2 SYDVKM. CDR3 DNA sequence: TGTGCCAGCACTCTACAGGGGATCGGCTACACCTTC. Protein: CASTLQGIGYTF.

A few counts support this clonotype. Relative to the germline gene, one junction end is altered; a read error may explain this. V is TRBV13 and J is TRBJ1-1; no reliable D call. Germline V gene data show CDR1 as PRHDT and CDR2 as FYEKMQ (reference sequence). The CDR3 contains 17 residues. The CDR3 protein is CASSAAGSIRVVTEALF. Here the CDR3 DNA reads TGTGCCAGCAGCGCAGCCGGATCGATTCGGGTTGTGACTGAAGCTCTCTTT. The full variable domain, with the rest looked up from reference TRBV13 and TRBJ1-1, is AAGVIQSPRHLIKEKRETATLKCYPIPRHDTVYWYQQGPGQDPQFLISFYEKMQSDKGSIPDRFSAQQFSDYHSELNMSSLELGDSALYFCASSAAGSIRVVTEALFGQGTRLTVV.

Ten or more counts support this clonotype. This chain links TRBV28 with TRBJ2-7, with TRBD1 as a possible D gene (5 bases). The CDR3 totals 12 residues. V gave up 7 bases and J gave up 2 bases, with 9 bases separating them. Germline V gene sequence: CDR1 MDHEN, CDR2 SYDVKM. This chain's CDR3 is CASTTAAYEQYF. The CDR3 coding sequence is TGTGCCAGCACGACAGCAGCCTACGAGCAGTACTTC.

This clonotype appeared many times. The V gene is TRBV29-1, the J gene TRBJ1-2, with TRBD1 matching 8 bases. The CDR3 covers 13 residues. V trimming: 7 bases; J trimming: 4 bases; junction bases outside the gene matches: 8. In germline, CDR1 is SQVTM, CDR2 ANQGSEA. CDR3 nucleotides: TGCAGCGCTGTGACAGGGGATAGCTATGGCTACACCTTC. Translation gives CSAVTGDSYGYTF.

This clonotype appeared many times. The chain couples TRBV2 to TRBJ1-5; 8 bases are shared with TRBD1. V lost 6 bases, J lost 3 bases, and 7 bases stayed unmatched. The CDR3 has 15 residues. CDR1 and CDR2 from the germline V gene are SNHLY and FYNNEI. The CDR3 sequence is CASRGDRWTNQPQHF. CDR3 nucleotide sequence: TGTGCCAGCAGGGGGGACAGGTGGACCAATCAGCCCCAGCATTTT.

This clonotype has ten or more counts. V gene TRBV18 combines with J gene TRBJ1-3, with 7 nucleotides matching TRBD1. Germline V gene lookup returns CDR1 KGHSH and CDR2 LQKENI. The CDR3 sequence is 15 residues long. Losses at the gene ends were 8 bases for V and 0 bases for J; bases not matched to a gene: 7. This CDR3 reads CASSPGTVSGNTIYF. CDR3 DNA sequence: TGTGCCAGCAGTCCTGGGACAGTCTCTGGAAACACCATATATTTT.

CDR3 sequence: CASSGTANTGELFF. The CDR3 DNA sequence: TGTGCCAGCAGCGGGACGGCTAACACCGGGGAGCTGTTTTTT. The chain couples TRBV7-8 to TRBJ2-2; the D call may be TRBD1 or TRBD2 (5 bases each). The length of the CDR3 is 14 residues. Trimming cost V 5 bases and J 2 bases, with 9 bases left between them. Germline-derived CDR1 and CDR2 are SGHVS and FQNEAQ.

This clonotype appeared many times. The V call is TRBV28, the J call TRBJ1-4; 7 positions agree with TRBD1. This CDR3 region has 13 residues. V was pared by 8 bases and J by 8 bases, with 8 bases of the junction left unmatched. Germline-derived CDR1 and CDR2 are MDHEN and SYDVKM. As DNA, the CDR3 is TGTGCCAGCTGGGGGGACAGACAGGAAAAACTGTTTTTT. Its translation: CASWGDRQEKLFF.

This clonotype was picked up many times. The rearrangement links TRBV20-1 to TRBJ2-5; D is possibly TRBD1 or TRBD2 (6 bases each). With 0 bases removed from V and 4 bases from J, the gap between germline ends came to 12 bases. The germline CDR1 and CDR2 sequences are DFQATT and SNEGSKA (reference sequence). The CDR3 length is 14 residues. The CDR3 sequence: CSARDFGGRETQYF. The CDR3 DNA is TGCAGTGCTAGAGATTTCGGGGGCAGAGAGACCCAGTACTTC.

This clonotype was counted at least ten times. This sequence joins TRBV2 and TRBJ2-3; 8 nucleotides match TRBD2. This CDR3 comprises 16 residues. V dropped 1 base and J dropped 0; count of bases not matched to a gene: 3. Germline CDR1 SNHLY, CDR2 FYNNEI. This CDR3 is CASSEGLATSTDTQYF. The DNA for the CDR3 is TGTGCCAGCAGTGAAGGACTAGCGACTAGCACAGATACGCAGTATTTT.

This clonotype was recorded a few times. The chain has TRBV6-1 and TRBJ1-4; D might be TRBD1 (5 bases). The germline V and J ends were trimmed by 8 bases and 4 bases, with 11 bases remaining between them. The CDR3 totals 13 residues. Germline CDR1 MNHNS, CDR2 SASEGT. The CDR3 reads CASWGRLNEKLFF. The DNA of the CDR3 is TGTGCCAGCTGGGGACGGCTTAATGAAAAACTGTTTTTT.

This clonotype was seen many times. The CDR3: CASSHTGGAETQYF. The CDR3 nucleotides read TGTGCCAGCAGCCACACAGGGGGCGCGGAGACCCAGTACTTC. The chain recombines TRBV3-1 with TRBJ2-5, with 9 bases lining up with TRBD1. Germline CDR1 reads LGHDT; CDR2 reads YNNKEL (reference sequence). V was clipped by 3 bases and J by 5 bases; unmatched bases: 4. This CDR3 is 14 amino acids long.

V is TRBV7-9 and J is TRBJ2-3; D call uncertain. The CDR3 runs to 13 residues. Trimming cost V 2 bases and J 3 bases, with 6 bases left between them. Germline lookup yields CDR1 SEHNR and CDR2 FQNEAQ (reference sequence). This CDR3 reads CASSLLETDTQYF. CDR3 nucleotide sequence: TGTGCCAGCAGCTTACTTGAGACAGATACGCAGTATTTT. Full variable domain (rest looked up from reference TRBV7-9 and TRBJ2-3): DTGVSQNPRHKITKRGQNVTFRCDPISEHNRLYWYRQTLGQGPEFLTYFQNEAQLEKSRLLSDRFSAERPKGSFSTLEIQRTEQGDSAMYLCASSLLETDTQYFGPGTRLTVL.

This clonotype has at least ten counts. The rearrangement joins TRBV11-2 to TRBJ2-7; TRBD1 matches at 9 bases. Germline V gives CDR1 SGHAT, CDR2 FQNNGV. Trimming removed 4 bases from V and 1 base from J; junction bases left unmatched: 8. The CDR3 has 16 residues. This CDR3 is CASSSPGQGLSYEQYF. The DNA for the CDR3 is TGTGCCAGCAGCTCTCCTGGACAGGGGCTTTCCTACGAGCAGTACTTC. Drawing the rest from reference TRBV11-2 and TRBJ2-7, the complete variable domain is EAGVAQSPRYKIIEKRQSVAFWCNPISGHATLYWYQQILGQGPKLLIQFQNNGVVDDSQLPKDRFSAERLKGVDSTLKIQPAKLEDSAVYLCASSSPGQGLSYEQYFGPGTRLTVT.

In this sample, this clonotype turned up many times. The genes are TRBV5-1 and TRBJ1-1; D is possibly TRBD1 (6 bases). With 4 bases removed from V and 7 bases from J, the gap between germline ends came to 17 bases. CDR1 is SGHRS, CDR2 YFSETQ, per germline. The CDR3 is 14 amino acids. CDR3 DNA sequence: TGCGCCAGCAGCAGAACCTCCGGGACACATGAAGCTTTCTTT. Protein product: CASSRTSGTHEAFF. Full variable domain (missing parts from reference TRBV5-1 and TRBJ1-1): KAGVTQTPRYLIKTRGQQVTLSCSPISGHRSVSWYQQTPGQGLQFLFEYFSETQRNKGNFPGRFSGRQFSNSRSEMNVSTLELGDSALYLCASSRTSGTHEAFFGQGTRLTVV.

In its sample, this clonotype was seen a few times. The chain recombines TRBV9 with TRBJ1-2; 9 bases are shared with TRBD1. CDR3 length equals 14 residues. V was pared by 4 bases and J by 4 bases, with 5 bases of the junction left unmatched. Per germline, CDR1 SGDLS and CDR2 YYNGEE. The CDR3 nucleotides read TGTGCCAGCAGCCCCGAGGGACAGGGCTATGGCTACACCTTC. Amino acid sequence: CASSPEGQGYGYTF.

The table lists this clonotype with a few counts. This chain connects TRBV14 to TRBJ1-2, with D possibly being TRBD1 (6 bases). Germline values: CDR1 SGHDN, CDR2 FVKESK. Trimming shortened V by 1 base and J by 4 bases, and 10 bases separated the two germline ends. The CDR3 consists of 14 residues. The CDR3 nucleotides read TGTGCCAGCAGCCAAGTACAGGGCGGCTATGGCTACACCTTC. Its protein is CASSQVQGGYGYTF.

Ten or more counts support this clonotype. The chain couples TRBV15 to TRBJ1-6; D is perhaps TRBD1 (5 bases). Germline-derived CDR1 and CDR2 are LNHNV and YYDKDF (reference sequence). V was pared by 0 bases and J by 7 bases, with 13 bases between. The CDR3 has 16 residues. CDR3 region: CATSRDRGPANSPLHF. CDR3 DNA: TGTGCCACCAGCAGAGATCGGGGCCCCGCGAATTCACCCCTCCACTTT.

This clonotype was picked up many times. The chain couples TRBV29-1 to TRBJ1-5; D gene uncertain. Germline V lookup: CDR1 SQVTM, CDR2 ANQGSEA. With 7 bases removed from V and 4 bases from J, the gap between germline ends came to 14 bases. There are 13 residues in the CDR3. Written as DNA, the CDR3 is TGCAGCGCACACTCAGGAGGGAATCAGCCCCAGCATTTT. This gives the protein CSAHSGGNQPQHF.

The gene calls are TRBV6-2 or TRBV6-3 and TRBJ2-5, with 14 bases lining up with TRBD2. Germline V gene data show CDR1 as MNHEY and CDR2 as SVGEGT. The V segment lost 9 bases and the J segment 5 bases; nucleotides outside the gene matches: 5. This CDR3 has 14 amino acids. The CDR3 region has the DNA TGTGCCAGTTGGAGACTAGCGGGAGGGGAGACCCAGTACTTC. Its translation: CASWRLAGGETQYF.

This clonotype was detected ten times or more. The chain employs TRBV20-1 and TRBJ1-6, with D unclear. This CDR3 region has 16 residues. V gave up 0 bases and J gave up 5 bases, with 14 bases separating them. CDR1 and CDR2 from the germline V gene are DFQATT and SNEGSKA (reference sequence). The CDR3 sequence is CSARDGSLDDNSPLHF. In DNA form, the CDR3 reads TGCAGTGCTAGAGATGGTTCGCTGGACGATAATTCACCCCTCCACTTT.